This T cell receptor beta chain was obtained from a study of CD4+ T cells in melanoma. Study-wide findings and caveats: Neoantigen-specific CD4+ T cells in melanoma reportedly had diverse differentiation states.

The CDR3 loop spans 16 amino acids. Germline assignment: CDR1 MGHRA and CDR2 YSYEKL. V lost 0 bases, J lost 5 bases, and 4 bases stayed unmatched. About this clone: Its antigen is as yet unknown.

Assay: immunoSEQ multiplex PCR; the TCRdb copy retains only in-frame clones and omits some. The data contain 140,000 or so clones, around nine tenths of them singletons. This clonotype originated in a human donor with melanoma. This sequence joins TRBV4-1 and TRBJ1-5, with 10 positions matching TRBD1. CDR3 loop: CASSQEFDRGHQPQHF. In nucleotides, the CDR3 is TGCGCCAGCAGCCAAGAGTTCGACAGGGGGCATCAGCCCCAGCATTTT.